Below are 12 T cell receptor beta chains sequenced from a single sample in a study of blood T cell repertoires in COVID-19. Profiled with immunoSEQ multiplex PCR; TCRdb holds only in-frame clones, not every one. The repertoire holds around 140,000 clones, with less than 85% as singletons. Sequences were obtained from peripheral blood. These receptors were obtained from a woman older than 75 with acute or convalescent COVID-19.

The chain has TRBV19 and TRBJ2-1; 8 nucleotides match TRBD1. The germline V gene has CDR1 LNHDA and CDR2 SQIVND (reference sequence). Trimming at V came to 6 bases and at J to 1 base, leaving 8 bases not matched to a gene. The CDR3 is made up of 16 amino acids. The CDR3: CASSPTGVKSYNEQFF. The CDR3 DNA follows: TGTGCCAGTAGCCCGACAGGGGTAAAGTCCTACAATGAGCAGTTCTTC.

V gene TRBV6-5 combines with J gene TRBJ1-5, with TRBD1 identical over 8 bases. V shed 8 bases and J 5 bases; nucleotides not matched to a gene: 11. This CDR3 contains 15 residues. Germline V CDR1 and CDR2: MNHEY, SVGAGI. The CDR3 nucleotides are TGTGCCAGCCAGCGGGGCAGGGGGCCGGATCAGCCCCAGCATTTT. This gives the protein CASQRGRGPDQPQHF.

This chain joins TRBV5-6 and TRBJ2-7; tentative D call: TRBD1 (6 bases). The CDR3 sequence is 16 residues long. V was shortened by 1 base and J by 4 bases, with 18 bases between the two germline ends. CDR1 SGHDT and CDR2 YYEEEE come from the germline V gene. CDR3 nucleotides: TGTGCCAGCAGCTTGAGGGGGAGAAGAGCAGCTTACGAGCAGTACTTC. Its protein product is CASSLRGRRAAYEQYF.

The chain combines TRBV12-5 with TRBJ2-5, with 7 bases fitting TRBD1. The junction had 3 bases not matched to a gene; V was cut back by 5 bases and J by 3 bases. The CDR3 loop spans 13 amino acids. Looked up from germline, CDR1 is LGHNT and CDR2 is FRNRAP. In DNA form, the CDR3 reads TGTGCTAGTGGTCTGGGGACAGAAGAGACCCAGTACTTC. Encoded protein: CASGLGTEETQYF.

The CDR3 loop reads CASSLDQGISGANVLTF. In DNA form, the CDR3 reads TGCGCCAGCAGCTTGGACCAGGGGATTTCTGGGGCCAACGTCCTGACTTTC. The rearrangement uses TRBV5-1 and TRBJ2-6; D might be TRBD1 (6 bases). From germline, CDR1 is SGHRS and CDR2 YFSETQ. This CDR3 contains 17 residues. V dropped 0 bases and J dropped 1 base, with 11 bases sitting between them.

This CDR3 is CASSYPWTGGSSYEQYF. The CDR3 nucleotides read TGTGCCAGCAGTTATCCCTGGACAGGGGGGAGCTCCTACGAGCAGTACTTC. The gene calls are TRBV27 and TRBJ2-7; 10 nucleotides align to TRBD1. CDR1 and CDR2 from the germline V gene are MNHEY and SMNVEV (reference sequence). J was trimmed by 0 bases and V by 4 bases; bases with no gene match: 9. There are 17 residues in the CDR3.

The V call is TRBV2, the J call TRBJ1-2; D might be TRBD1 (5 bases). V dropped 6 bases and J dropped 2 bases, with 10 bases sitting between them. Looked up from germline, CDR1 is SNHLY and CDR2 is FYNNEI. The CDR3 totals 13 residues. CDR3 sequence (DNA): TGTGCCAGCAGAGAGACAGAAAACTATGGCTACACCTTC. This translates into CASRETENYGYTF. Full variable domain (remainder filled in from reference TRBV2 and TRBJ1-2): EPEVTQTPSHQVTQMGQEVILRCVPISNHLYFYWYRQILGQKVEFLVSFYNNEISEKSEIFDDQFSVERPDGSNFTLKIRSTKLEDSAMYFCASRETENYGYTFGSGTRLTVV.

The chain uses TRBV7-2 and TRBJ2-7; perhaps TRBD2 as D (6 bases). Germline CDR1 and CDR2: SGHTA and FQGNSA. CDR3 length: 14 residues. Trimming removed 3 bases at V and 0 bases at J, with 9 bases between. DNA for the CDR3: TGTGCCAGCAGCTTTAGGCGGGACTCCTACGAGCAGTACTTC. Encoded protein: CASSFRRDSYEQYF.

The chain employs TRBV30 and TRBJ2-1; TRBD2 aligns across 8 bases. The CDR3 extends over 14 amino acids. Germline loops: CDR1 GTSNPN, CDR2 SVGIG (reference sequence). With V trimmed by 2 bases and J by 5 bases, 5 bases remained unmatched. The DNA of the CDR3 is TGTGCCTGGAGTCCGGGACTAGGCCACAATGAGCAGTTCTTC. This sequence encodes CAWSPGLGHNEQFF.

The genes are TRBV7-2 and TRBJ2-7, with 8 bases fitting TRBD2. The CDR3 consists of 15 residues. Germline V gene lookup returns CDR1 SGHTA and CDR2 FQGNSA. V was pared by 3 bases and J by 4 bases, with 8 bases of the junction left unmatched. The CDR3 DNA reads as TGTGCCAGCAGCTTTCGCAGCGGGAGTTCTTACGAGCAGTACTTC. It yields the protein CASSFRSGSSYEQYF.

Remarks on this clone: One junction end disagrees with the germline gene, perhaps due to a read error. This chain joins TRBV7-7 and TRBJ1-6, with unresolved D. CDR1 and CDR2 from the germline V gene are SSHAT and FNYEAQ (reference sequence). The CDR3 sequence is 15 residues long. The CDR3 DNA is TGTGCTAGCAGCTTTCATCCAGGCTATAATTCACCCCTCCACTTT. Its protein product is CASSFHPGYNSPLHF.

CDR3 DNA: TGCAGTGCTAGTACCGGGACAGGGGGTTCACCCCTCCACTTT. Protein: CSASTGTGGSPLHF. The chain joins TRBV20-1 to TRBJ1-6, with 11 bases matching TRBD1. Germline-derived CDR1 and CDR2 are DFQATT and SNEGSKA (reference sequence). The CDR3 spans 14 residues. The trim removed 3 bases at V and 9 bases at J, leaving 4 bases unmatched.